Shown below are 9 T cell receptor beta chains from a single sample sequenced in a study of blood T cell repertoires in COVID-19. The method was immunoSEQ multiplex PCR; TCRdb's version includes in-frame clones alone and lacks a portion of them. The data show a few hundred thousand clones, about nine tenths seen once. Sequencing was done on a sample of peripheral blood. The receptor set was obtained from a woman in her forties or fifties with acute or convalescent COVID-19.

The CDR3 sequence: CSPSWRPGGELFF. The DNA of the CDR3 is TGCAGCCCAAGCTGGCGGCCCGGTGGGGAGCTGTTTTTT. The rearrangement joins TRBV29-1 to TRBJ2-2; D remains ambiguous. V lost 8 bases and J 8 bases, leaving 18 bases between the germline ends. The CDR3 totals 13 residues. Germline V CDR1 and CDR2: SQVTM, ANQGSEA.

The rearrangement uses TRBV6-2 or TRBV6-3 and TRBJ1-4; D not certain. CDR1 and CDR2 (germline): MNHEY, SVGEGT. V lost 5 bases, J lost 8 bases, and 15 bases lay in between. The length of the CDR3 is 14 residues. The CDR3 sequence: CASSRPPDGEKLFF. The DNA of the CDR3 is TGTGCCAGCAGTCGGCCCCCTGACGGGGAAAAACTGTTTTTT.

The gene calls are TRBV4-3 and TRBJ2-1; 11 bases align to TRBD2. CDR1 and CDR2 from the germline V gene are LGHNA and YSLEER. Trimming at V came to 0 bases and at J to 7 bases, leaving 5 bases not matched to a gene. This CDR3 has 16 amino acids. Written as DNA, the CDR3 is TGCGCCAGCAGCCAAGACCCGGGACTAGCGGCTAATGAGCAGTTCTTC. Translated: CASSQDPGLAANEQFF.

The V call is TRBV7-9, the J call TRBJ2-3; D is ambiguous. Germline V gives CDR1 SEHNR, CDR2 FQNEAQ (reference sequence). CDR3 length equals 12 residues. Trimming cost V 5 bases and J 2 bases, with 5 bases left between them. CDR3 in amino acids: CASSPSTDTQYF. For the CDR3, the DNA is TGTGCCAGCAGCCCGTCCACAGATACGCAGTATTTT.

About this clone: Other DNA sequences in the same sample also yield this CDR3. CDR3 coding DNA: TGTGCCAGCAGCTTAGACCCTTCGACTGGGGAGCTGTTTTTT. It is translated as CASSLDPSTGELFF. This sequence joins TRBV11-2 and TRBJ2-2, with D unresolved. The CDR3 is 14 amino acids. V shed 0 bases and J shed 8 bases, with 10 bases lying between them. CDR1 and CDR2 from the germline V gene are SGHAT and FQNNGV.

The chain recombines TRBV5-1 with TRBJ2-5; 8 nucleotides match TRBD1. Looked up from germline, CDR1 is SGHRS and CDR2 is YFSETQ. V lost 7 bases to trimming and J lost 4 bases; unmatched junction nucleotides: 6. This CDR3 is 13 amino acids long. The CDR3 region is CASDRGLGETQYF. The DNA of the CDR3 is TGCGCCAGCGACAGGGGTCTGGGAGAGACCCAGTACTTC.

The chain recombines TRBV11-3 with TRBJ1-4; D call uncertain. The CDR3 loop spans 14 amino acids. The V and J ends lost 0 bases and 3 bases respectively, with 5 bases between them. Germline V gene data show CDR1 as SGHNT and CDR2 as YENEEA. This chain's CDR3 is CASSLERANEKLFF. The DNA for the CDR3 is TGTGCCAGCAGCTTAGAGAGGGCTAATGAAAAACTGTTTTTT.

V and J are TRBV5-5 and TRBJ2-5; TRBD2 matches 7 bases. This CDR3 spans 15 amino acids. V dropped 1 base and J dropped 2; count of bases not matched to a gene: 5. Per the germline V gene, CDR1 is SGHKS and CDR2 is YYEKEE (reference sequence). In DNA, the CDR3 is TGTGCCAGCAGCTTGCCTAGCGGAGGTCAAGAGACCCAGTACTTC. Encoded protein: CASSLPSGGQETQYF.

The CDR3 reads CASSLELAGIYEQYF. DNA of the CDR3: TGCGCCAGCAGCTTGGAACTAGCGGGTATCTACGAGCAGTACTTC. The chain couples TRBV5-1 to TRBJ2-7, with 9 bases identical to TRBD2. The germline gives CDR1 SGHRS, CDR2 YFSETQ. The J segment lost 3 bases and the V segment lost 0 bases, leaving 4 bases of the junction unmatched. The CDR3 has 15 amino acids. The full variable domain, its missing parts supplied by reference TRBV5-1 and TRBJ2-7, is KAGVTQTPRYLIKTRGQQVTLSCSPISGHRSVSWYQQTPGQGLQFLFEYFSETQRNKGNFPGRFSGRQFSNSRSEMNVSTLELGDSALYLCASSLELAGIYEQYFGPGTRLTVT.